This passage covers 21 T cell receptor beta chains from one sample sequenced in a study of Graves' ophthalmopathy and Graves' hyperthyroidism. The sequenced template was RNA, covering the TCR beta CDR3 region. Amplification began with first-round RT-PCR using HTBI primers, then second-round multiplex PCR was performed. TCRdb re-derived calls from the multiplex PCR reads in MiXCR, one entry per CDR3 protein. The data show about 400,000 distinct CDR3 sequences, around 17% seen once. The sequenced sample was peripheral blood. Every receptor here comes from a woman aged 18-29 years with Graves' ophthalmopathy.

The chain has TRBV20-1 and TRBJ2-3; the D is unclear. Germline V gene lookup returns CDR1 DFQATT and CDR2 SNEGSKA (reference sequence). V lost 0 bases and J 2 bases, leaving 12 bases between the germline ends. The CDR3 runs to 15 residues. The CDR3 sequence is CSARDWAESTDTQYF. DNA for the CDR3: TGCAGTGCTAGAGATTGGGCAGAGTCCACAGATACGCAGTATTTT.

This clonotype was recorded at least ten times. The chain is built from TRBV5-6 and TRBJ2-4, with TRBD2 as a possible D gene (7 bases). CDR1 and CDR2 from the germline V gene are SGHDT and YYEEEE. The CDR3 has 17 residues. Trimming took 1 base from V and 4 from J, leaving 18 bases between them. The CDR3 nucleotides read TGTGCCAGCAGCTTGAGGGGGGGCGGGACTCTGAAAAACATTCAGTACTTC. This codes for CASSLRGGGTLKNIQYF. The variable domain in full, completed from reference TRBV5-6 and TRBJ2-4, reads DAGVTQSPTHLIKTRGQQVTLRCSPKSGHDTVSWYQQALGQGPQFIFQYYEEEERQRGNFPDRFSGHQFPNYSSELNVNALLLGDSALYLCASSLRGGGTLKNIQYFGAGTRLSVL.

There are many counts of this clonotype. This chain uses TRBV6-2 or TRBV6-3 with TRBJ1-3; TRBD1 aligns across 10 bases. V gave up 2 bases and J gave up 0 bases; unmatched junction bases: 10. The CDR3 length is 19 residues. CDR1 is MNHEY, CDR2 SVGEGT, per germline. CDR3 residues: CASSYGTGARRYSGNTIYF. The CDR3 DNA is TGTGCCAGCAGTTACGGGACAGGGGCCCGTCGATACTCTGGAAACACCATATATTTT.

This chain links TRBV6-5 with TRBJ1-1; TRBD1 matches 9 bases. The V segment lost 4 bases and the J segment 4 bases; nucleotides outside the gene matches: 7. This CDR3 has 15 residues. Germline loops: CDR1 MNHEY, CDR2 SVGAGI. DNA of the CDR3: TGTGCCAGCAGTTCCGGGACAGGGTTGGTCACTGAAGCTTTCTTT. Protein: CASSSGTGLVTEAFF.

This clonotype was recorded many times. The rearrangement joins TRBV6-2 or TRBV6-3 to TRBJ2-7, with 11 bases identical to TRBD1. Germline assignment: CDR1 MNHEY and CDR2 SVGEGT. The J segment lost 3 bases and the V segment lost 9 bases, leaving 13 bases of the junction unmatched. This CDR3 is built from 16 residues. In DNA form, the CDR3 reads TGTGCCAGTCGACTTTACCCGGGACAGGGGGACTACGAGCAGTACTTC. Its protein is CASRLYPGQGDYEQYF.

This clonotype was counted between two and nine times. V and J are TRBV4-3 and TRBJ1-5; 10 nucleotides match TRBD1. Trimming cost V 3 bases and J 11 bases; bases outside gene matches: 7. Germline V gives CDR1 LGHNA, CDR2 YSLEER. The CDR3 has 14 residues. The CDR3 sequence: CASSQGQGPWAQHF. Written as DNA, the CDR3 is TGCGCCAGCAGCCAGGGACAGGGGCCTTGGGCCCAGCATTTT.

This clonotype was observed many times. The rearrangement joins TRBV29-1 to TRBJ2-5; the D is unclear. The CDR3 covers 11 residues. The germline CDR1 and CDR2 sequences are SQVTM and ANQGSEA. With 5 bases removed from V and 7 bases from J, the gap between germline ends came to 11 bases. The CDR3 nucleotides are TGCAGCGTTTTTCCGTTTGGGACCCAGTACTTC. This translates into CSVFPFGTQYF. Based on the CDR3 plus reference TRBV29-1 and TRBJ2-5, the full variable domain is SAVISQKPSRDICQRGTSLTIQCQVDSQVTMMFWYRQQPGQSLTLIATANQGSEATYESGFVIDKFPISRPNLTFSTLTVSNMSPEDSSIYLCSVFPFGTQYFGPGTRLLVL.

This clonotype was observed at least ten times. The chain links TRBV27 to TRBJ1-6; possible D gene TRBD1, 5 bases. Germline assignment: CDR1 MNHEY and CDR2 SMNVEV (reference sequence). V lost 0 bases to trimming and J lost 9 bases, with 6 bases between them. CDR3 size: 13 residues. For the CDR3, the DNA is TGTGCCAGCAGTTTATCGGGGGTTTCACCCCTCCACTTT. Protein sequence: CASSLSGVSPLHF.

In this sample, this clonotype turned up many times. V usage is TRBV12-3 or TRBV12-4 and J usage is TRBJ2-7; the match to TRBD1 covers 9 bases. V was clipped by 8 bases and J by 3 bases; unmatched bases: 2. The length of the CDR3 is 12 residues. CDR3 region: CASGTGNYEQYF. The CDR3 nucleotides are TGTGCCAGCGGGACAGGGAACTACGAGCAGTACTTC.

This clonotype was counted ten times or more. V gene TRBV6-2 or TRBV6-3 combines with J gene TRBJ1-1; D remains ambiguous. CDR1 and CDR2 (germline): MNHEY, SVGEGT. This CDR3 spans 13 amino acids. Trimming removed 2 bases at V and 4 bases at J, with 8 bases between. CDR3 region: CASSYISGTEAFF. The CDR3 region has the DNA TGTGCCAGCAGTTACATCTCTGGCACTGAAGCTTTCTTT.

This clonotype showed up many times. The V call is TRBV6-5, the J call TRBJ1-5, with D maybe TRBD1 (6 bases). The CDR3 runs to 15 residues. Germline V lookup: CDR1 MNHEY, CDR2 SVGAGI. Deletions cut 6 bases from V and 6 bases from J, with 18 bases between. The DNA for the CDR3 is TGTGCCAGCAGATCCACTCGGGGGGCAGGTCAGCCCCAGCATTTT. Translating it yields CASRSTRGAGQPQHF.

The gene calls are TRBV7-2 and TRBJ2-5; D is undetermined. The V gene's germline CDR1 is SGHTA and CDR2 FQGNSA. V lost 6 bases to trimming and J lost 5 bases, with 13 bases between them. The CDR3 runs to 13 residues. CDR3 amino acids: CASRSGPGETQYF. The CDR3 bases are TGTGCCAGCAGGTCCGGACCCGGGGAGACCCAGTACTTC.

This clonotype was recorded at least ten times. The gene calls are TRBV7-9 and TRBJ2-7; D gene uncertain. V was trimmed by 10 bases and J by 6 bases, leaving 25 bases between them. Germline CDR1 is SEHNR and CDR2 is FQNEAQ (reference sequence). The length of the CDR3 is 15 residues. The CDR3 DNA reads TGTGCCACCACCCCGAAGTCGACGGTAAATACCGAGCAGTACTTC. Translated, it gives CATTPKSTVNTEQYF.

This clonotype was picked up many times. J is TRBJ2-7 and V is TRBV28; 10 nucleotides line up with TRBD1. The CDR3 has 16 amino acids. CDR1 and CDR2 from the germline V gene are MDHEN and SYDVKM. V lost 6 bases to trimming and J lost 5 bases; unmatched junction nucleotides: 13. Here the CDR3 DNA reads TGTGCCAGCAGCCTTACTCCGGGACAGGGGTCCCACGAGCAGTACTTC. Its protein is CASSLTPGQGSHEQYF.

V is TRBV28 and J is TRBJ2-4, with 11 bases matching TRBD1. Germline V gene sequence: CDR1 MDHEN, CDR2 SYDVKM. CDR3 length equals 18 residues. The J segment lost 3 bases and the V segment lost 9 bases, leaving 16 bases of the junction unmatched. The DNA for the CDR3 is TGTGCCAGTGTACCTTCCGGGACAGGGGGGAGAGGCAAAAACATTCAGTACTTC. It translates to CASVPSGTGGRGKNIQYF.

This clonotype was observed many times. This sequence joins TRBV12-3 or TRBV12-4 and TRBJ2-5; 12 bases align to TRBD1. The CDR3 has 16 residues. V shed 6 bases and J 2 bases; nucleotides not matched to a gene: 7. As DNA, the CDR3 is TGTGCCAGCAGGGGGGGGACAGGGGGCGGACAAGAGACCCAGTACTTC. Its translation: CASRGGTGGGQETQYF.

This clonotype was observed a handful of times. The V and J genes are TRBV6-5 and TRBJ1-6; a weak D match, TRBD1 (5 bases). Per the germline V gene, CDR1 is MNHEY and CDR2 is SVGAGI. V gave up 4 bases and J gave up 7 bases, with 8 bases separating them. The CDR3 runs to 13 residues. The CDR3 sequence is CASSLRGNSPLHF. The CDR3 nucleotides read TGTGCCAGCAGTTTACGGGGGAATTCACCCCTCCACTTT.

The sample holds many counts of this clonotype. The chain has TRBV11-1 and TRBJ1-2, with D perhaps matching TRBD1 (6 bases). The ends were cut back, 6 bases at V and 3 bases at J, with 23 bases in the middle. Germline values: CDR1 SGHAT, CDR2 FQDESV (reference sequence). The CDR3 is 17 residues long. The CDR3 region is CASRTLGGEGTDYGYTF. CDR3 in DNA: TGTGCCAGCAGAACCCTAGGGGGAGAGGGAACGGACTATGGCTACACCTTC.

The table lists this clonotype with a few counts. The chain employs TRBV7-9 and TRBJ2-7, with 10 bases fitting TRBD2. The CDR3 is 14 amino acids. Germline CDR1 and CDR2: SEHNR and FQNEAQ (reference sequence). V gave up 8 bases and J gave up 3 bases; unmatched junction bases: 7. The CDR3 region is CASGTLAGSYEQYF. CDR3 in DNA: TGTGCCAGCGGGACACTAGCGGGGAGCTACGAGCAGTACTTC.

The chain employs TRBV6-2 or TRBV6-3 and TRBJ2-7; 9 bases are a match to TRBD2. V lost 6 bases to trimming and J lost 4 bases; unmatched junction nucleotides: 7. In germline, CDR1 is MNHEY, CDR2 SVGEGT. This CDR3 is 14 amino acids long. In DNA, the CDR3 is TGTGCCAGCAGGGGTATAGCGGGAGAGTACGAGCAGTACTTC. It encodes CASRGIAGEYEQYF.

This clonotype has ten or more counts. The CDR3, as DNA: TGTGCCTGGAGTCCCCTGGGGCAGGGCGGAGAGACCCAGTACTTC. Protein sequence: CAWSPLGQGGETQYF. The genes are TRBV30 and TRBJ2-5; weak D call: TRBD1 (5 bases). In germline, CDR1 is GTSNPN, CDR2 SVGIG (reference sequence). The ends were cut back, 2 bases at V and 4 bases at J, with 17 bases in the middle. The CDR3 totals 15 residues. The full variable domain, with the rest looked up from reference TRBV30 and TRBJ2-5, is SQTIHQWPATLVQPVGSPLSLECTVEGTSNPNLYWYRQAAGRGLQLLFYSVGIGQISSEVPQNLSASRPQDRQFILSSKKLLLSDSGFYLCAWSPLGQGGETQYFGPGTRLLVL.